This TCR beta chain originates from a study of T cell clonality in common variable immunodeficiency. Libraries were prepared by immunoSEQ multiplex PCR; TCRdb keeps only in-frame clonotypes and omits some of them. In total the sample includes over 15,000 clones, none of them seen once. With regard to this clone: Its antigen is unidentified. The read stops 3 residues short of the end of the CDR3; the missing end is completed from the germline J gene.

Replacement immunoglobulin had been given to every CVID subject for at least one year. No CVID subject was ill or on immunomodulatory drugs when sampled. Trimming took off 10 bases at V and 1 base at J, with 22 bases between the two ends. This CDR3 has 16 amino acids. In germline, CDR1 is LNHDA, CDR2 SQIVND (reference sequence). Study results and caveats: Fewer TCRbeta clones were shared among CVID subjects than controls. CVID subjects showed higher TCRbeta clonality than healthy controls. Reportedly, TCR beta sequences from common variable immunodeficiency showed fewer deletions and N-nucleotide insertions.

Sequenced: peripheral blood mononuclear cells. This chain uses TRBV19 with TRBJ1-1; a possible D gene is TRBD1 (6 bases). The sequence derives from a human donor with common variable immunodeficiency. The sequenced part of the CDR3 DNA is TGTGCCACCAACCACCCCGCCAGGGGCCCGAACACTGAA. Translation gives CATNHPARGPNTE. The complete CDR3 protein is CATNHPARGPNTEAFF.